Below are 9 T cell receptor beta chains sequenced from a single sample in a study of blood T cell repertoires in COVID-19. Repertoires were generated with immunoSEQ multiplex PCR, while TCRdb's copy carries only in-frame clones and drops some. Of approximately 200,000 clones in the sample, about 86% were seen once. Sequencing used peripheral blood. The origin of the receptors is a woman between 45 and 65 years old with acute or convalescent COVID-19.

CDR3 nucleotides: TGTGCCAGCAGCTGGGGCGTCGGGAGGCAAGAGACCCAGTACTTC. Translating gives CASSWGVGRQETQYF. V gene TRBV5-4 combines with J gene TRBJ2-5; TRBD2 matches 7 bases. The germline gives CDR1 SGHNT, CDR2 YYREEE (reference sequence). Trimming took 3 bases from V and 2 from J; bases not matched to a gene: 7. This CDR3 has 15 amino acids.

The chain couples TRBV19 to TRBJ1-4, with 8 positions matching TRBD1. The CDR3 is 15 amino acids. From germline, CDR1 is LNHDA and CDR2 SQIVND (reference sequence). The ends lost 3 bases at V and 8 bases at J; junction bases unmatched: 8. CDR3 DNA: TGTGCCAGTAGTATGGTCCCCGGGACAGGAGAAAAACTGTTTTTT. Translation gives CASSMVPGTGEKLFF.

This chain connects TRBV4-1 to TRBJ2-7; D unresolved. The CDR3 spans 16 residues. Trimming cost V 0 bases and J 0 bases, with 12 bases left between them. Germline-derived CDR1 and CDR2 are MGHRA and YSYEKL. The CDR3 region is CASSQDPRLPSYEQYF. The CDR3 bases are TGCGCCAGCAGCCAAGATCCCCGACTGCCCTCCTACGAGCAGTACTTC.

For the CDR3, the DNA is TGCGCCAGCAGCCCTAACCTTAGCGGGGGGACCTACAATGAGCAGTTCTTC. It codes for CASSPNLSGGTYNEQFF. The rearrangement uses TRBV5-1 and TRBJ2-1; 10 bases line up with TRBD2. Per the germline V gene, CDR1 is SGHRS and CDR2 is YFSETQ. The CDR3 totals 17 residues. V was clipped by 4 bases and J by 2 bases; unmatched bases: 9.

This chain joins TRBV24-1 and TRBJ1-2, with no clear D. Between the trimmed V and J ends, which lost 5 bases and 4 bases, there was a span of 7 bases. The CDR3 runs to 12 residues. Germline V gene sequence: CDR1 KGHDR, CDR2 SFDVKD. CDR3: CATSANSYGYTF. The DNA for the CDR3 is TGTGCCACCAGTGCCAACAGCTATGGCTACACCTTC.

In this sample, this clone turned up a few times. The chain links TRBV7-8 to TRBJ1-2; no clear D gene. The germline V and J ends were trimmed by 5 bases and 5 bases, with 15 bases remaining between them. The CDR3 has 14 amino acids. The germline gives CDR1 SGHVS, CDR2 FQNEAQ. CDR3 nucleotide sequence: TGTGCCAGCAGCCCCGGAAGCGCGGGATATGGCTACACCTTC. It encodes CASSPGSAGYGYTF. Drawing the rest from reference TRBV7-8 and TRBJ1-2, the complete variable domain is GAGVSQSPRYKVAKRGQDVALRCDPISGHVSLFWYQQALGQGPEFLTYFQNEAQLDKSGLPSDRFFAERPEGSVSTLKIQRTQQEDSAVYLCASSPGSAGYGYTFGSGTRLTVV.

A single count supports this clone. The chain recombines TRBV25-1 with TRBJ2-5; 11 bases fit TRBD2. CDR1 is MGHDK, CDR2 SYGVNS, per germline. The CDR3 length is 17 residues. V was clipped by 6 bases and J by 0 bases; unmatched bases: 9. CDR3 amino acids: CASSSGTSGRNQETQYF. The CDR3 DNA follows: TGTGCCAGCAGCTCTGGGACTAGCGGAAGGAACCAAGAGACCCAGTACTTC.

This chain uses TRBV7-2 with TRBJ1-5; D is possibly TRBD1 (6 bases). Trimming removed 3 bases from V and 7 bases from J, with 16 bases in between. Germline values: CDR1 SGHTA, CDR2 FQGNSA. The CDR3 is made up of 15 amino acids. CDR3 bases: TGTGCCAGCAGCTTGTTTGGGGGCGCCGAGCAGCCCCAGCATTTT. It is translated as CASSLFGGAEQPQHF.

This rearrangement joins TRBV9 to TRBJ2-1; D may be TRBD1 (6 bases). Trimming took off 3 bases at V and 4 bases at J, with 14 bases between the two ends. Germline loops: CDR1 SGDLS, CDR2 YYNGEE. The CDR3 runs to 15 residues. The CDR3 nucleotides read TGTGCCAGCAGCGCCACCACAGGGCCATACAATGAGCAGTTCTTC. Amino acid sequence: CASSATTGPYNEQFF.